This TCR beta chain was captured by sequencing in a study of CD8 T cells in Susac syndrome. A quantity of roughly 0.5 to 1 ug RNA underwent reverse transcription using random hexamers. The TCR beta CDR3 was amplified by immunoSEQ multiplex PCR across 54 Vbeta, 13 Jbeta. Each CDR3 protein is one row after TCRdb ran MiXCR on the immunoSEQ multiplex PCR reads. This repertoire shows some 150,000 distinct CDR3 sequences, less than 95% found once; its top ten account for 0.075% to 0.09%. J lost 5 bases, V lost 5 bases, and 7 bases had no gene match. Per germline, CDR1 SGHTA and CDR2 FQGNSA. CDR3 length: 14 amino acids. Whole-study findings and limits: That the number of individuals in its TCR sequencing and HLA analysis was relatively small was acknowledged by the study.

With respect to this clonotype: The antigen is undetermined.

TCR beta sequencing was performed on blood CD8+ and CD4+ T cells. The controls, all healthy donors, were matched for age and sex. Sample: CD4+ T cells from PBMCs. The clonotype originates from a human donor in good health. V is TRBV7-2 and J is TRBJ1-2, with 8 nucleotides matching TRBD1. The CDR3 nucleotides are TGTGCCAGCAGCCCCCCGGGACAGGTATATGGCTACACCTTC. Translating gives CASSPPGQVYGYTF.